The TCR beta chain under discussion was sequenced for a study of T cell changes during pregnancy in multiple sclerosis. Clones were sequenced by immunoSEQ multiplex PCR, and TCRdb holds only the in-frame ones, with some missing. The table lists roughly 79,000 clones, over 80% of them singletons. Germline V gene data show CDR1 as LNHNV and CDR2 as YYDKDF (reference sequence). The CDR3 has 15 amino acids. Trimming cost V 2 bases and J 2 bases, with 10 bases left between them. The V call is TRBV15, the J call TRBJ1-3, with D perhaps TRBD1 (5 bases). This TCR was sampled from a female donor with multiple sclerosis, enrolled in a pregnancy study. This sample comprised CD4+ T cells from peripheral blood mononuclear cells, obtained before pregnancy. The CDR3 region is CATSRRGGAGNTIYF. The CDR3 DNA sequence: TGTGCCACCAGCAGACGCGGAGGGGCTGGAAACACCATATATTTT. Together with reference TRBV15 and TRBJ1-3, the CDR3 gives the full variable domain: DAMVIQNPRYQVTQFGKPVTLSCSQTLNHNVMYWYQQKSSQAPKLLFHYYDKDFNNEADTPDNFQSRRPNTSFCFLDIRSPGLGDTAMYLCATSRRGGAGNTIYFGEGSWLTVV.